Presented here are 5 T cell receptor beta chains from one specimen sequenced in a study of cytotoxic CD8 clonotypes in ibrutinib-treated CLL. Sequencing used immunoSEQ multiplex PCR; TCRdb keeps in-frame clones, though not all of them. The table lists over 200,000 clones, approximately 75% of them singletons. The sequencing here drew on PBMCs, taken after 12 months of ibrutinib treatment. The receptors come from a human donor with chronic lymphocytic leukemia.

This clone appeared once. V is TRBV5-4 and J is TRBJ1-2; D is undetermined. With 3 bases removed from V and 1 base from J, the gap between germline ends came to 4 bases. The CDR3 contains 12 residues. Germline CDR1 is SGHNT and CDR2 is YYREEE (reference sequence). This CDR3 reads CASSSSNYGYTF. CDR3 sequence (DNA): TGTGCCAGCAGCTCTAGTAACTATGGCTACACCTTC. The entire variable domain, with the rest obtained from reference TRBV5-4 and TRBJ1-2, is as follows: ETGVTQSPTHLIKTRGQQVTLRCSSQSGHNTVSWYQQALGQGPQFIFQYYREEENGRGNFPPRFSGLQFPNYSSELNVNALELDDSALYLCASSSSNYGYTFGSGTRLTVV.

This clone was observed once. The gene calls are TRBV28 and TRBJ2-7; 7 nucleotides line up with TRBD2. After removal of 2 bases from V and 0 bases from J, the junction contained 4 bases not matched to a gene. CDR1 and CDR2 (germline): MDHEN, SYDVKM. The CDR3 totals 15 residues. CDR3 protein: CASSLGVAGSYEQYF. CDR3 DNA sequence: TGTGCCAGCAGTTTAGGGGTAGCGGGCTCCTACGAGCAGTACTTC.

A remark on this clone: Other DNA sequences in this specimen translate into the identical CDR3. The J gene is TRBJ1-1, the V gene TRBV5-1, with D tentatively TRBD1 (6 bases). CDR1 is SGHRS, CDR2 YFSETQ, per germline. This CDR3 has 14 residues. V gave up 0 bases and J gave up 2 bases, with 8 bases separating them. In nucleotides, the CDR3 is TGCGCCAGCAGCTTGGGCGGGGGCAACACTGAAGCTTTCTTT. Protein: CASSLGGGNTEAFF.

In its sample, this clone was seen a few times. The chain uses TRBV5-5 and TRBJ1-2; TRBD1 agrees at 9 bases. In germline, CDR1 is SGHKS, CDR2 YYEKEE (reference sequence). The V gene end was trimmed by 0 bases and the J gene end by 7 bases; junction bases not matched to a gene: 7. This CDR3 is built from 15 residues. CDR3 DNA: TGTGCCAGCAGCTTGGCCTCCGGGACAGGGTTTGGCTACACCTTC. Translation: CASSLASGTGFGYTF.

V is TRBV18 and J is TRBJ1-1; D gene ambiguous. V lost 3 bases and J 4 bases, leaving 15 bases between the germline ends. Per the germline V gene, CDR1 is KGHSH and CDR2 is LQKENI. The length of the CDR3 is 15 residues. The CDR3 DNA reads as TGTGCCAGCTCACCGCAGGCATCCCGGGGCACTGAAGCTTTCTTT. It specifies CASSPQASRGTEAFF.